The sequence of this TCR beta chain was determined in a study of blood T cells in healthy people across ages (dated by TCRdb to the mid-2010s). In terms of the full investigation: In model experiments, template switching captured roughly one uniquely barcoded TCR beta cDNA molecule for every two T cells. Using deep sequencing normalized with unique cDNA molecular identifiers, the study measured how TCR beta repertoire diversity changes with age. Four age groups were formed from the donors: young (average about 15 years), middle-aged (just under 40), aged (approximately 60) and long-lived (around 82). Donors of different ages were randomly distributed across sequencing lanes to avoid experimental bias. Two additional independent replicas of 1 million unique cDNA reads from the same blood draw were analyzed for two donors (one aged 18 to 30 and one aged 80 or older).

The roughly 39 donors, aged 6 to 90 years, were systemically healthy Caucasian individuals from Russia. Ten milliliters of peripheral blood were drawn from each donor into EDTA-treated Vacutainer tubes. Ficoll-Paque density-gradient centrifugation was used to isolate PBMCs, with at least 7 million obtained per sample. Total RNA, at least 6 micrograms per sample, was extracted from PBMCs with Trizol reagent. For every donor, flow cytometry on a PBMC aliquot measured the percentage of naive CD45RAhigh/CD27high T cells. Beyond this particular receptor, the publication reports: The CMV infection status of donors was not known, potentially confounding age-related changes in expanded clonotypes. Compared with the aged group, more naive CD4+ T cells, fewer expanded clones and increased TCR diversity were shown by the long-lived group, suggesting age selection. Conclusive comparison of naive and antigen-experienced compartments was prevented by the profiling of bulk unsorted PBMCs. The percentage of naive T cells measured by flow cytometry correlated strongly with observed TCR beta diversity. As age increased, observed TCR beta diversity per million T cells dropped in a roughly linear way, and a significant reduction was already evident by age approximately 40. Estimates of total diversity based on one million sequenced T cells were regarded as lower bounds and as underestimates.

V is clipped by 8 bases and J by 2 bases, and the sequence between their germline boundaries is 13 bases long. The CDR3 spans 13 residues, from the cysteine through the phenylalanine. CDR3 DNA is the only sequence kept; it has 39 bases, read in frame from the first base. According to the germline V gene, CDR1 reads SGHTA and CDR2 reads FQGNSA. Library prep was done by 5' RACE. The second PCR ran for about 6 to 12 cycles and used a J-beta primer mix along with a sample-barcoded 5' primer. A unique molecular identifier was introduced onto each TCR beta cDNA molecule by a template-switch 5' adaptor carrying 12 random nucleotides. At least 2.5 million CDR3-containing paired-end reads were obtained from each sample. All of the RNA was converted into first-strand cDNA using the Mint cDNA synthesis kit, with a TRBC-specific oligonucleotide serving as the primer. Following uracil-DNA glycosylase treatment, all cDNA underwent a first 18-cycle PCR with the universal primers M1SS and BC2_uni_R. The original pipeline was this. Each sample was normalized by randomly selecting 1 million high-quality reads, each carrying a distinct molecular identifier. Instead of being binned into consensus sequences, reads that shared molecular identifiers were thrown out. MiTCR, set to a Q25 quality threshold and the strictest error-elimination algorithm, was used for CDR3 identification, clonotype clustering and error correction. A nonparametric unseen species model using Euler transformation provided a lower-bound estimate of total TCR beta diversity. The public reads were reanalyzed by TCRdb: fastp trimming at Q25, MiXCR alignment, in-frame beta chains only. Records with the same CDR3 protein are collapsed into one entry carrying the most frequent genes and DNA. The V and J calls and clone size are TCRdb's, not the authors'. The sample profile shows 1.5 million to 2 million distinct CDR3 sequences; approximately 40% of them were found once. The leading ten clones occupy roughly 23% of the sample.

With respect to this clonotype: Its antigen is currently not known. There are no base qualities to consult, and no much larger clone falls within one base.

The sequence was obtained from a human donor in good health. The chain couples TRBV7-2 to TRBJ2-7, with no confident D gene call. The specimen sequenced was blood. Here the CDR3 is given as CASSHYGPYEQYF. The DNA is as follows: TGTGCCAGCTCCCACTATGGGCCCTACGAGCAGTACTTC.